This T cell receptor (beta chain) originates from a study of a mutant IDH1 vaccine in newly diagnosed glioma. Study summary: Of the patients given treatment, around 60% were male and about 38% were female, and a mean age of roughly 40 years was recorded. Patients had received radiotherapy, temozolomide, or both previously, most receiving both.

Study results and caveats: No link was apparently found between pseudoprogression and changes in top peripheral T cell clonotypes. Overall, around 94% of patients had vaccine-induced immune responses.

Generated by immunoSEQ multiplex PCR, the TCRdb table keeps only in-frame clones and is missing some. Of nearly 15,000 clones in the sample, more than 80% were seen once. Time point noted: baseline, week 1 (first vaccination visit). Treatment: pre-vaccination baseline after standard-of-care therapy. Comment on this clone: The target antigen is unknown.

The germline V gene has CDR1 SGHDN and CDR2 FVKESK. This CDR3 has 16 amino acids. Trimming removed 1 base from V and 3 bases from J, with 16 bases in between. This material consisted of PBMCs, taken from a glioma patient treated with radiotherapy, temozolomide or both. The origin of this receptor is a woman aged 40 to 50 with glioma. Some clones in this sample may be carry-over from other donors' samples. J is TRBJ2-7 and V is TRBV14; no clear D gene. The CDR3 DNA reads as TGTGCCAGCAGCCAAGTATCTGATGTGACGGGCTACGAGCAGTACTTC. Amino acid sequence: CASSQVSDVTGYEQYF.